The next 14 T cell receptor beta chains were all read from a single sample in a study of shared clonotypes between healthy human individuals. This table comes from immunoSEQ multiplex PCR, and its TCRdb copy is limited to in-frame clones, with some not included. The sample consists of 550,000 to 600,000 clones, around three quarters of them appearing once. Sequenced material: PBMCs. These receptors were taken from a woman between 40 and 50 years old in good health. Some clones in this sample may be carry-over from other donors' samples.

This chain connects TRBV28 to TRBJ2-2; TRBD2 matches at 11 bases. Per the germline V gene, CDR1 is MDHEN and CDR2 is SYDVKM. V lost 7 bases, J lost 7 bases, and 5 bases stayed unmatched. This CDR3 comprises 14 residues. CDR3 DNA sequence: TGTGCCAGCATAACTAGCGGGAGTGGCGGGGAGCTGTTTTTT. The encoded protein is CASITSGSGGELFF.

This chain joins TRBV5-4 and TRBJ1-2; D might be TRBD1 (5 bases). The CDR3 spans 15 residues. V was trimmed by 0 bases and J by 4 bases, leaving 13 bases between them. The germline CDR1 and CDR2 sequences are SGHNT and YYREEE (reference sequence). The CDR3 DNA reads TGTGCCAGCAGCTTGGCAGGGCAGACACTCTATGGCTACACCTTC. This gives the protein CASSLAGQTLYGYTF.

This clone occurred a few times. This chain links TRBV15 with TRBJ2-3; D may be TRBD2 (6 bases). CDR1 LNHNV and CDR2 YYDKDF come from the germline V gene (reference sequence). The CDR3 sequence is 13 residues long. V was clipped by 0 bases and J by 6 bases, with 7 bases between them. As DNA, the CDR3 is TGTGCCACCAGCAGAGATCGGGGGGATACGCAGTATTTT. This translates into CATSRDRGDTQYF.

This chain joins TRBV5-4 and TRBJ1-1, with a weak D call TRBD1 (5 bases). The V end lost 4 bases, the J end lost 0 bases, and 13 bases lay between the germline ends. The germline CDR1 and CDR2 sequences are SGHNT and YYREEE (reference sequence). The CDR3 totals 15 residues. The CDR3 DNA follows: TGTGCCAGCAGCCACCCGGGGGGGATGAACACTGAAGCTTTCTTT. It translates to CASSHPGGMNTEAFF.

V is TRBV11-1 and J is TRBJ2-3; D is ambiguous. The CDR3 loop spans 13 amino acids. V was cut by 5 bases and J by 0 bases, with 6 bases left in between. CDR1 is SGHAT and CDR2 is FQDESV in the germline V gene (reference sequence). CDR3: CASSNPSTDTQYF. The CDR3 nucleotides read TGTGCCAGCAGCAACCCTAGCACAGATACGCAGTATTTT.

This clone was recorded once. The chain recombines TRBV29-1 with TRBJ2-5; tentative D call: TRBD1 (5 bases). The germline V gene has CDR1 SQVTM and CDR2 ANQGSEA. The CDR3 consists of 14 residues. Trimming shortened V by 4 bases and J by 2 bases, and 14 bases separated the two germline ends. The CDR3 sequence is CSVVIDPGQETQYF. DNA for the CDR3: TGCAGCGTTGTAATTGATCCAGGGCAAGAGACCCAGTACTTC.

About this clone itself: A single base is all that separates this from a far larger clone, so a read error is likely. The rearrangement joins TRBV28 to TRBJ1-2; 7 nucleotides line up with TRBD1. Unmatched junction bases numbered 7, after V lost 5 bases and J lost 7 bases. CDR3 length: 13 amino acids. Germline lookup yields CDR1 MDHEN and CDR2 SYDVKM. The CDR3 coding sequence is TGTGCCAGCAGTCTGACAGGGCCAGGTGGCTACACCTTC. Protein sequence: CASSLTGPGGYTF.

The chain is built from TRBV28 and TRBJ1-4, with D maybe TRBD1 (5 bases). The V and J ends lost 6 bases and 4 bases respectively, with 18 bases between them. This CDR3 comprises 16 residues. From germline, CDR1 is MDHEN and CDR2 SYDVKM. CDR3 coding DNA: TGTGCCAGCAGCCCAGGCGGGTGGGGCCTTAATGAAAAACTGTTTTTT. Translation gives CASSPGGWGLNEKLFF.

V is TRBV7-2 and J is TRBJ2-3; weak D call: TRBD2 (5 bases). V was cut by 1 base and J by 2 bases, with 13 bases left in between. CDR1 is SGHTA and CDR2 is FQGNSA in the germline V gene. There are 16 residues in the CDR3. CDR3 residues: CASSLVASSITDTQYF. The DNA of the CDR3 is TGTGCCAGCAGCTTAGTAGCTAGCAGTATCACAGATACGCAGTATTTT.

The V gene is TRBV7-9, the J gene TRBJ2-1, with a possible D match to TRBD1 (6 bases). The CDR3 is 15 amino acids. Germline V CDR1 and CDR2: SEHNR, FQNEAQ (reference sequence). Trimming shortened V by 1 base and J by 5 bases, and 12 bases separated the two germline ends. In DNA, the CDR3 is TGTGCCAGCAGCTTAGGTTCGGACAGTCACAATGAGCAGTTCTTC. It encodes CASSLGSDSHNEQFF.

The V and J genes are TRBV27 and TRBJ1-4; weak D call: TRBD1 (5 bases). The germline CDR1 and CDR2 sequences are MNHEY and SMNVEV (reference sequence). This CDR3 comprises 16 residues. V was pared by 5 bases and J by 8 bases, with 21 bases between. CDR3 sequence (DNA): TGTGCCAGCAGTCCCGGGAGGGGCTTGGCCGTGGAAAAACTGTTTTTT. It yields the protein CASSPGRGLAVEKLFF.

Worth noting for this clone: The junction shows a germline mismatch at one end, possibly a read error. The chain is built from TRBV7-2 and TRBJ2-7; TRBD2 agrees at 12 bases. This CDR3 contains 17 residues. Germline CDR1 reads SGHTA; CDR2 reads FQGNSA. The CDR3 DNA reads TGTGCCAGCAGCGTAGGACTAGCGGGGCCCCACTCCGACGAGCAGTACTTC. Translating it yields CASSVGLAGPHSDEQYF.

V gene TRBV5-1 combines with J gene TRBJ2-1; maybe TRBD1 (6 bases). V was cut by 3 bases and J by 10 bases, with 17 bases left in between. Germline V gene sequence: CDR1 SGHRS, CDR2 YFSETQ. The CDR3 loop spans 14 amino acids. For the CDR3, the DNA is TGCGCCAGCAGCTCCGGGACAACCTTTGGAGAGCAGTTCTTC. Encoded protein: CASSSGTTFGEQFF.

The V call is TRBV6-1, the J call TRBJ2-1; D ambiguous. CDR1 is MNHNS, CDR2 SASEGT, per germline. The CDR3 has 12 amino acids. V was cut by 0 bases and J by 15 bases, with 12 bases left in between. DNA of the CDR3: TGTGCCAGCAGTGAAGCGATACCTAATGGGTTCTTC. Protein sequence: CASSEAIPNGFF.